A single sample is the source of the 27 T cell receptor beta chains below, sequenced in a study of shared clonotypes between healthy human individuals. Method: immunoSEQ multiplex PCR; TCRdb's copy keeps in-frame clones and lacks some. The table lists hundreds of thousands of clones, roughly 70% of them singletons. Source material: memory CD4+ T cells sorted from blood. The subset here: CD45RA-negative fraction. These receptors all come from a woman in her twenties or thirties in good health.

The chain uses TRBV7-6 and TRBJ1-2; unclear D gene. The CDR3 has 13 residues. Trimming took off 5 bases at V and 2 bases at J, with 9 bases between the two ends. Germline V gives CDR1 SGHVS, CDR2 FNYEAQ. The CDR3 nucleotides are TGTGCCAGCAGCCCCGAATTAAACTATGGCTACACCTTC. Translating gives CASSPELNYGYTF.

This clone was observed many times. In DNA form, the CDR3 reads TGCGCCAGCAGCTTGGCCCAGGTCAGGGATGAGCAGTTCTTC. This gives the protein CASSLAQVRDEQFF. V gene TRBV5-1 combines with J gene TRBJ2-1; D is possibly TRBD1 (5 bases). Germline lookup yields CDR1 SGHRS and CDR2 YFSETQ. The CDR3 runs 14 residues. The germline V and J ends were trimmed by 0 bases and 8 bases, with 12 bases remaining between them.

This clone was observed once. This chain joins TRBV6-1 and TRBJ2-5, with D unresolved. The CDR3 totals 11 residues. Germline V CDR1 and CDR2: MNHNS, SASEGT. Trimming removed 4 bases at V and 5 bases at J, with 5 bases between. CDR3 bases: TGTGCCAGCAGTGTTGAGGAGACCCAGTACTTC. Protein product: CASSVEETQYF.

This clone was detected a few times. The rearrangement uses TRBV14 and TRBJ1-1, with no clear D. This CDR3 spans 13 amino acids. V gave up 0 bases and J gave up 10 bases, with 12 bases separating them. Germline CDR1 SGHDN, CDR2 FVKESK. The CDR3 loop reads CASSQDQLGAAFF. CDR3 bases: TGTGCCAGCAGCCAAGACCAGTTAGGAGCAGCTTTCTTT. The full variable domain, rest sourced from reference TRBV14 and TRBJ1-1, is EAGVTQFPSHSVIEKGQTVTLRCDPISGHDNLYWYRRVMGKEIKFLLHFVKESKQDESGMPNNRFLAERTGGTYSTLKVQPAELEDSGVYFCASSQDQLGAAFFGQGTRLTVV.

The chain uses TRBV10-3 and TRBJ2-4; D is uncertain. CDR3 length equals 15 residues. V lost 3 bases, J lost 1 base, and 10 bases lay in between. Germline V gives CDR1 ENHRY, CDR2 SYGVKD. CDR3 loop: CAISEREGAKNIQYF. For the CDR3, the DNA is TGTGCCATCAGTGAAAGGGAAGGGGCCAAAAACATTCAGTACTTC.

The chain employs TRBV18 and TRBJ1-1, with 7 bases aligning to TRBD1. This CDR3 spans 15 amino acids. Losses at the gene ends were 3 bases for V and 1 base for J; bases not matched to a gene: 5. Germline loops: CDR1 KGHSH, CDR2 LQKENI. The DNA of the CDR3 is TGTGCCAGCTCACCTAACCGGGACAGGAACACTGAAGCTTTCTTT. This gives the protein CASSPNRDRNTEAFF.

A few counts support this clone. Other DNA sequences within the sample encode an identical CDR3. V usage is TRBV19 and J usage is TRBJ1-1, with D hard to call. With 1 base removed from V and 2 bases from J, the gap between germline ends came to 5 bases. Germline CDR1 is LNHDA and CDR2 is SQIVND (reference sequence). The CDR3 has 13 amino acids. Here the CDR3 DNA reads TGTGCCAGTAGTATAGGGATAAACACTGAAGCTTTCTTT. It is translated as CASSIGINTEAFF.

As for this clone: Other DNA sequences in the sample encode the same CDR3. J is TRBJ2-7 and V is TRBV7-7; 11 positions agree with TRBD2. The trim removed 5 bases at V and 3 bases at J, leaving 3 bases unmatched. Germline V lookup: CDR1 SSHAT, CDR2 FNYEAQ (reference sequence). CDR3 length equals 14 residues. CDR3 sequence (DNA): TGTGCCAGCAGCGCCGGGACTAGCGGCTACGAGCAGTACTTC. Translated: CASSAGTSGYEQYF.

The chain couples TRBV5-1 to TRBJ1-1; D not certain. The CDR3 consists of 16 residues. Per the germline V gene, CDR1 is SGHRS and CDR2 is YFSETQ. Trimming cost V 0 bases and J 0 bases, with 12 bases left between them. CDR3 sequence: CASSLDEGPMNTEAFF. The CDR3 DNA follows: TGCGCCAGCAGCTTGGACGAAGGCCCAATGAACACTGAAGCTTTCTTT. The whole variable domain, filled in from reference TRBV5-1 and TRBJ1-1, reads KAGVTQTPRYLIKTRGQQVTLSCSPISGHRSVSWYQQTPGQGLQFLFEYFSETQRNKGNFPGRFSGRQFSNSRSEMNVSTLELGDSALYLCASSLDEGPMNTEAFFGQGTRLTVV.

Of note for this clone: A far larger clone differs by one base, so this is likely a read error. Other DNA sequences within the sample encode an identical CDR3. This sequence joins TRBV5-1 and TRBJ1-3; 7 bases are a match to TRBD1. The CDR3 has 14 residues. The germline V gene has CDR1 SGHRS and CDR2 YFSETQ. The V and J ends lost 3 bases and 2 bases, in that order; junction bases with no gene match: 2. CDR3 coding DNA: TGCGCCAGCAGCTCAGGGACAGCTGGAAACACCATATATTTT. Its protein product is CASSSGTAGNTIYF. Complete variable domain (other parts from reference TRBV5-1 and TRBJ1-3): KAGVTQTPRYLIKTRGQQVTLSCSPISGHRSVSWYQQTPGQGLQFLFEYFSETQRNKGNFPGRFSGRQFSNSRSEMNVSTLELGDSALYLCASSSGTAGNTIYFGEGSWLTVV.

The genes are TRBV9 and TRBJ2-4; 10 positions agree with TRBD1. Germline-derived CDR1 and CDR2 are SGDLS and YYNGEE. This CDR3 is built from 16 residues. The ends lost 3 bases at V and 7 bases at J; junction bases unmatched: 10. This chain's CDR3 is CASSGLGQGIPNIQYF. CDR3 coding DNA: TGTGCCAGCAGCGGACTGGGACAGGGGATTCCCAACATTCAGTACTTC. Full variable domain (missing parts from reference TRBV9 and TRBJ2-4): DSGVTQTPKHLITATGQRVTLRCSPRSGDLSVYWYQQSLDQGLQFLIQYYNGEERAKGNILERFSAQQFPDLHSELNLSSLELGDSALYFCASSGLGQGIPNIQYFGAGTRLSVL.

The chain couples TRBV4-1 to TRBJ2-1; no definite D call. This CDR3 comprises 19 residues. Germline CDR1 reads MGHRA; CDR2 reads YSYEKL. V dropped 4 bases and J dropped 4 bases, with 26 bases sitting between them. The CDR3 is CASSPRLVSNAAIYNEQFF. The CDR3 coding sequence is TGCGCCAGCAGCCCGCGACTGGTTTCTAACGCGGCAATATACAATGAGCAGTTCTTC.

This chain uses TRBV18 with TRBJ2-1; tentative D call: TRBD1 (6 bases). Germline-derived CDR1 and CDR2 are KGHSH and LQKENI. The CDR3 runs to 16 residues. Between the trimmed V and J ends, which lost 3 bases and 10 bases, there was a span of 22 bases. As DNA, the CDR3 is TGTGCCAGCTCACCCGAGGGGGAGCGTACCCGGGTCGAGCAGTTCTTC. It yields the protein CASSPEGERTRVEQFF.

The chain couples TRBV6-7 to TRBJ1-1, with a tentative D call TRBD1 (6 bases). TRBV6-7 is placed among ORFs of uncertain function. There are 16 residues in the CDR3. V was trimmed by 6 bases and J by 0 bases, leaving 17 bases between them. CDR3 residues: CASRLIRTDMNTEAFF. In DNA form, the CDR3 reads TGTGCCAGCAGACTAATACGGACAGACATGAACACTGAAGCTTTCTTT.

This sequence joins TRBV5-1 and TRBJ1-4; 9 bases match TRBD1. The V gene's germline CDR1 is SGHRS and CDR2 YFSETQ. With 5 bases clipped from V and 8 bases from J, the junction kept 10 bases outside the gene matches. The CDR3 covers 15 residues. CDR3 in DNA: TGCGCCAGCAGAACCCTGGGACAGGGCGGGGAAAAACTGTTTTTT. Its translation is CASRTLGQGGEKLFF.

The chain links TRBV5-3 to TRBJ2-2; the match to TRBD2 covers 9 bases. TRBV5-3 is placed among ORFs of uncertain function. This CDR3 spans 19 amino acids. V was clipped by 4 bases and J by 7 bases; unmatched bases: 20. This chain's CDR3 is CARSVTPASGAKTCGELFF. The CDR3 DNA reads as TGTGCCAGAAGCGTAACCCCGGCTAGCGGGGCTAAGACATGCGGGGAGCTGTTTTTT.

This clone has only a few counts. This chain uses TRBV9 with TRBJ2-2; tentatively, D is TRBD1 (5 bases). V was trimmed by 6 bases and J by 2 bases, leaving 8 bases between them. This CDR3 is built from 13 residues. The germline V gene has CDR1 SGDLS and CDR2 YYNGEE. The CDR3 is CASNRRNTGELFF. Written as DNA, the CDR3 is TGTGCCAGCAACAGGCGAAACACCGGGGAGCTGTTTTTT.

This chain links TRBV10-2 with TRBJ2-7, with a weak D call TRBD2 (7 bases). Germline V CDR1 and CDR2: WSHSY, SAAADI. Trimming cost V 7 bases and J 1 base, with 17 bases left between them. There are 15 residues in the CDR3. CDR3 amino acids: CASNPGAGVSYEQYF. CDR3 DNA sequence: TGCGCCAGCAACCCGGGGGCGGGAGTGTCCTACGAGCAGTACTTC.

The rearrangement uses TRBV6-6 and TRBJ2-5; 9 positions agree with TRBD1. The CDR3 has 14 amino acids. The germline V gene encodes CDR1 MNHNY and CDR2 SVGAGI (reference sequence). V lost 5 bases to trimming and J lost 9 bases; unmatched junction nucleotides: 10. The CDR3 protein is CASSNNRGLGAQYF. Written as DNA, the CDR3 is TGTGCCAGCAGTAACAACAGGGGGCTAGGGGCCCAGTACTTC.

The chain recombines TRBV19 with TRBJ2-2, with a tentative D call TRBD1 (5 bases). CDR1 LNHDA and CDR2 SQIVND come from the germline V gene (reference sequence). V was clipped by 8 bases and J by 6 bases, with 19 bases between them. CDR3 length: 15 residues. The CDR3 here is CASGLGNQGPGELFF. The CDR3 region has the DNA TGTGCCAGTGGGTTGGGGAACCAGGGTCCCGGGGAGCTGTTTTTT.

The chain recombines TRBV6-1 with TRBJ2-2; 12 bases match TRBD2. Germline CDR1 reads MNHNS; CDR2 reads SASEGT. The V segment lost 7 bases and the J segment 2 bases; nucleotides outside the gene matches: 2. The CDR3 length is 15 residues. In nucleotides, the CDR3 is TGTGCCAGCAAGGGACTAGCGGGCAACACCGGGGAGCTGTTTTTT. Its protein is CASKGLAGNTGELFF.

The table lists this clone with many counts. The rearrangement joins TRBV6-4 to TRBJ1-3; perhaps TRBD1 as D (6 bases). Germline CDR1 MRHNA, CDR2 SNTAGT. The CDR3 has 14 residues. The V gene lost 5 bases and the J gene lost 2 bases, with 10 bases spanning the gap. The CDR3 reads CASSPQGAGNTIYF. Written as DNA, the CDR3 is TGTGCCAGCAGTCCACAGGGTGCTGGAAACACCATATATTTT.

The V gene is TRBV2, the J gene TRBJ1-2; weak D call: TRBD1 (5 bases). The V gene lost 7 bases and the J gene lost 8 bases, with 20 bases spanning the gap. This CDR3 is 14 amino acids long. Germline CDR1 SNHLY, CDR2 FYNNEI. The DNA for the CDR3 is TGTGCCAGCACCTACAGGACCCCTCCTGGGGGCTACACCTTC. Residues: CASTYRTPPGGYTF.

This clone showed up just a few times. V and J are TRBV28 and TRBJ2-4; D may be TRBD2 (6 bases). The CDR3 has 16 amino acids. V shed 1 base and J shed 0 bases, with 10 bases lying between them. Germline loops: CDR1 MDHEN, CDR2 SYDVKM. CDR3 amino acids: CASSLLGTEAKNIQYF. The CDR3 DNA is TGTGCCAGCAGTTTATTAGGGACTGAAGCCAAAAACATTCAGTACTTC.

The chain recombines TRBV11-2 with TRBJ2-7; D is tentatively TRBD1 or TRBD2 (5 bases each). The CDR3 spans 15 residues. Trimming shortened V by 3 bases and J by 2 bases, and 14 bases separated the two germline ends. Germline V gene lookup returns CDR1 SGHAT and CDR2 FQNNGV. The CDR3 nucleotides read TGTGCCAGCAGCTTCCGGGACCCGATCACCTACGAGCAGTACTTC. Translation gives CASSFRDPITYEQYF.

This clone was observed a few times. The chain links TRBV5-1 to TRBJ2-2; D possibly matches TRBD1 or TRBD2 (5 bases each). From germline, CDR1 is SGHRS and CDR2 YFSETQ. CDR3 length: 14 residues. With 2 bases removed from V and 4 bases from J, the gap between germline ends came to 9 bases. CDR3 in amino acids: CASSFEGSTGELFF. CDR3 DNA sequence: TGCGCCAGCAGCTTCGAGGGGTCCACCGGGGAGCTGTTTTTT.

This clone was recorded only once. Other DNA sequences in this sample translate to the same CDR3. The chain couples TRBV15 to TRBJ1-1; unclear D gene. This CDR3 spans 14 amino acids. Trimming took 6 bases from V and 0 from J, leaving 11 bases between them. The V gene's germline CDR1 is LNHNV and CDR2 YYDKDF (reference sequence). CDR3 coding DNA: TGTGCCACCAGTCGGGGAACCCTGAACACTGAAGCTTTCTTT. It yields the protein CATSRGTLNTEAFF.